This TCR beta chain was recovered during a study of molecular identifiers for immune sequencing clone quantification. Study-wide results and caveats: Clones that had above 20 RNA copies took up over 99% of effector molecules but under 1% in naive cells. Underestimated sizes of highly expanded clones could result from identical TCR molecules that share a barcode.

Bulk TCR libraries used previously described methods and listed TCR primers. TCRdb processed the PCR reads anew with MiXCR; each CDR3 protein has one entry. The repertoire holds more than 85,000 distinct CDR3 sequences, under 40% seen once, with 9% to 10% in the top ten. Sorting isolated naive CD8 T cells as CD8+CD4-CCR7+CD45RA+ events. A word on this clonotype: Its antigen is not identified. A much more abundant neighbour one base away suggests this may be a read error. Because it lacks the conserved phenylalanine or tryptophan at the end, this CDR3 is likely a read error.

This TCR came from a human donor in good health. Some libraries in this study had Jurkat cell RNA spiked in. Sequences were obtained from naive CD8+ T cells from blood, with Jurkat cell RNA spiked in. Subset specified: FACS-sorted CD8+CD4-CCR7+CD45RA+ naive T cells.

In nucleotides, the CDR3 is TGTGCCAGCAGCCGAACCGACACCCGTGAAGCTTTCTTA. This translates into CASSRTDTREAFL. The chain couples TRBV7-9 to TRBJ1-1; no definite D call. The CDR3 is 13 amino acids. The V end was cut by 5 bases, the J end by 7 bases, with 14 bases between. Germline CDR1 is SEHNR and CDR2 is FQNEAQ (reference sequence).